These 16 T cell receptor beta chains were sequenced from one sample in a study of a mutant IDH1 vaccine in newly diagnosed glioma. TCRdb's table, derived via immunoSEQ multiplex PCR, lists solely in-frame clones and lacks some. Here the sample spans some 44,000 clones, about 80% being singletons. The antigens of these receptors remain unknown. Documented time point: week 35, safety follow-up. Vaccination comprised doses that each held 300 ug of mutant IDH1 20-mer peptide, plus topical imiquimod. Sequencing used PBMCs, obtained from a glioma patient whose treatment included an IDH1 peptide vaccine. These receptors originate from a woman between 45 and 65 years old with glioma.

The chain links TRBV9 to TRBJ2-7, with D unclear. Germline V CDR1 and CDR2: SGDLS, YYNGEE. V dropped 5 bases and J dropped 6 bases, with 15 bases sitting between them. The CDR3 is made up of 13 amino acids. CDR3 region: CASSSVDSGEQYF. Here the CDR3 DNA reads TGTGCCAGCAGTTCAGTCGACTCCGGCGAGCAGTACTTC.

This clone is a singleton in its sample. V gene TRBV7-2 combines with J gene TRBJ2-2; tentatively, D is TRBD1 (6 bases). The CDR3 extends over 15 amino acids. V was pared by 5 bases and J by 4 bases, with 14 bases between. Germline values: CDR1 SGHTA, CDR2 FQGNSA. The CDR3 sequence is CASSPDGQSTGELFF. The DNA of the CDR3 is TGTGCCAGCAGCCCCGACGGACAGAGCACCGGGGAGCTGTTTTTT.

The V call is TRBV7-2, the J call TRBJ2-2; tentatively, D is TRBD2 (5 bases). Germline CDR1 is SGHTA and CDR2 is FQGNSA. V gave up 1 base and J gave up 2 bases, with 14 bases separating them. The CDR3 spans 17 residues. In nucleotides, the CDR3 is TGTGCCAGCAGCTTAGGTATCAGAGGAGGAAACACCGGGGAGCTGTTTTTT. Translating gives CASSLGIRGGNTGELFF.

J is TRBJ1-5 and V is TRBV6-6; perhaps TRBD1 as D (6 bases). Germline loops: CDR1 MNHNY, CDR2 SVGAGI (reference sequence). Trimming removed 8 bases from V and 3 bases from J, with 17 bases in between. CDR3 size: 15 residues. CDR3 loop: CASEFRGQFNQPQHF. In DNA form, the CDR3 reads TGTGCCAGCGAATTCAGGGGACAATTCAATCAGCCCCAGCATTTT.

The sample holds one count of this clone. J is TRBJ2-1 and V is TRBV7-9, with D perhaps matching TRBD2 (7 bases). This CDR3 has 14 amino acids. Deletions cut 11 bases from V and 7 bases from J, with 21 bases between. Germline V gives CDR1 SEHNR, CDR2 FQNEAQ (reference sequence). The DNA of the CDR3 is TGTGCCGGAGTGGGGGGGGGCTTCCTGAATGAGCAGTTCTTC. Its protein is CAGVGGGFLNEQFF.

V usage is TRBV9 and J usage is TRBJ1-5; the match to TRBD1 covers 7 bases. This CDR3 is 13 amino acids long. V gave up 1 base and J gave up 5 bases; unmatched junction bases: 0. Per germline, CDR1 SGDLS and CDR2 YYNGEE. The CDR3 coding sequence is TGTGCCAGCAGCGTACAGGGGGATCAGCCCCAGCATTTT. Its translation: CASSVQGDQPQHF.

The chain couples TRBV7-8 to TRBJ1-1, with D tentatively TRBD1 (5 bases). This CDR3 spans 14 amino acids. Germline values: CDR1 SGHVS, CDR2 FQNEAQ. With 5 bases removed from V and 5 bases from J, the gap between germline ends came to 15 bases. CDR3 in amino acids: CASSPPPGVTEAFF. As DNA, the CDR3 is TGTGCCAGCAGCCCTCCCCCGGGGGTAACTGAAGCTTTCTTT.

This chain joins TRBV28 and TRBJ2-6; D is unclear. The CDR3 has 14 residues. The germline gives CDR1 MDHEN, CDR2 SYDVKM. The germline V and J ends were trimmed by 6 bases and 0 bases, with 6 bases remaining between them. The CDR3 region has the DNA TGTGCCAGCAGCCACCCCTCTGGGGCCAACGTCCTGACTTTC. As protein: CASSHPSGANVLTF.

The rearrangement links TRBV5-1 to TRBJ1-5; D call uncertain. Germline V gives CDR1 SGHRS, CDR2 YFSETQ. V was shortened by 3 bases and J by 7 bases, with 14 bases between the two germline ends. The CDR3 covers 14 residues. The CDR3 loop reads CASSYSGGEQPQHF. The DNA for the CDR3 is TGCGCCAGCAGCTACAGCGGCGGGGAACAGCCCCAGCATTTT.

In DNA form, the CDR3 reads TGTGCCTGGAGTGTATCAGGGACAAATCAGCCCCAGCATTTT. Protein product: CAWSVSGTNQPQHF. This chain uses TRBV30 with TRBJ1-5, with D perhaps matching TRBD1 (6 bases). This CDR3 comprises 14 residues. V lost 0 bases, J lost 4 bases, and 10 bases lay in between. Germline-derived CDR1 and CDR2 are GTSNPN and SVGIG (reference sequence).

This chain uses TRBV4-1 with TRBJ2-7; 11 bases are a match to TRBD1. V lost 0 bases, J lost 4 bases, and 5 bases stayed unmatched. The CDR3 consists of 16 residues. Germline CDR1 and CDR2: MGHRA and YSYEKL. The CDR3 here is CASSQDWGQGVYEQYF. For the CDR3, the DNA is TGCGCCAGCAGCCAAGATTGGGGACAGGGGGTATACGAGCAGTACTTC.

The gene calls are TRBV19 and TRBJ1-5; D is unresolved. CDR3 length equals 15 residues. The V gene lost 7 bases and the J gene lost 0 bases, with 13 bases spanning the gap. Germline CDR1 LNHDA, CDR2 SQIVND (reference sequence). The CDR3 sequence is CASKWDPYSNQPQHF. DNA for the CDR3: TGTGCCAGTAAGTGGGATCCCTATAGCAATCAGCCCCAGCATTTT.

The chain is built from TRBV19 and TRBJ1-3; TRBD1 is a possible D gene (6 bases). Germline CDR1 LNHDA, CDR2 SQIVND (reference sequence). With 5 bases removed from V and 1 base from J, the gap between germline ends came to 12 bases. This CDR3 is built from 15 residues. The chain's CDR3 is CASSGQSISGNTIYF. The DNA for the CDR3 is TGTGCCAGTAGTGGACAGTCTATATCTGGAAACACCATATATTTT.

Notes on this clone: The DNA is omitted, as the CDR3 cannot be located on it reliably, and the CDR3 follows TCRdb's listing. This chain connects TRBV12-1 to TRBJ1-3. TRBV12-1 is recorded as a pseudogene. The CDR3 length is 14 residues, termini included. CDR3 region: CASSFFGLGNTIYF.

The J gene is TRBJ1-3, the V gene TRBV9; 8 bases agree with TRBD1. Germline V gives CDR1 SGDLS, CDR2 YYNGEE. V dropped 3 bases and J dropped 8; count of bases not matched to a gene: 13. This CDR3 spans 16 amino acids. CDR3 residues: CASSAPGTGFEDTIYF. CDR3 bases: TGTGCCAGCAGCGCTCCCGGGACAGGCTTTGAAGACACCATATATTTT.

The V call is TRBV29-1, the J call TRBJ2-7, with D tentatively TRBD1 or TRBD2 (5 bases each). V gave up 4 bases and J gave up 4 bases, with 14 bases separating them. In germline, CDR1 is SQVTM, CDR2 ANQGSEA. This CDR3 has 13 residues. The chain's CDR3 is CSVGGAGKYEQYF. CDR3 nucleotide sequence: TGCAGCGTTGGAGGGGCAGGGAAGTACGAGCAGTACTTC.